The following is a T cell receptor (beta chain) sequence with its context. Its specificity is unknown. This PCR relied on a set of 60 Vbeta primers and 13 Jbeta primers. The method was immunoSEQ multiplex PCR; TCRdb's version includes in-frame clones alone and lacks a portion of them. Of fewer than 200,000 clones listed, approximately 80% are singletons. This record belongs to a study of cytomegalovirus exposure and HLA in healthy donors. Study-wide results and caveats: TCR sequences were mostly rare, though some public TCRs occurred in many donors. In a later analysis, at a false discovery rate of 0.05, approximately 16,000 TCR beta sequences matched HLA alleles.

The CDR3 is 16 residues long. V lost 1 base and J 0 bases, leaving 10 bases between the germline ends. Germline assignment: CDR1 LNHDA and CDR2 SQIVND (reference sequence). The source material was PBMCs. The TCR sequence derives from a woman aged 18-35 years in good health and CMV-seronegative. V usage is TRBV19 and J usage is TRBJ2-1, with D hard to call. The CDR3 DNA is TGTGCCAGTAGTATAGTACCAACGGGCTCCTACAATGAGCAGTTCTTC. It specifies CASSIVPTGSYNEQFF.